This record looks at one T cell receptor beta chain sequence and its context. What it binds is unknown. One end of the junction fails to match germline, which may point to a read error. The record originates from a study of Graves' ophthalmopathy and Graves' hyperthyroidism. Study findings and constraints: Appearing in blood as well were most expanded thyroid clonotypes above 0.001 frequency. Distinction of ophthalmopathy from stable hyperthyroidism by a 13-signature model reached approximately 88% sensitivity and 65% to 83% specificity.

Germline V gene data show CDR1 as SSHAT and CDR2 as FNYEAQ (reference sequence). The CDR3 has 15 residues. As the template, RNA transcripts were used to amplify TCR beta CDR3 regions. The first round was an RT-PCR with HTBI primers, and the second round was a multiplex PCR. MiXCR, run by TCRdb on the multiplex PCR reads, gives a single entry per CDR3 protein. The profile shows a few hundred thousand distinct CDR3 sequences, under 45% of them singletons. No donor had other autoimmune disease, uncontrolled infection, pregnancy or lactation. Diagnosis relied on clinical symptoms, serum thyroxine, TRAb, thyroid ultrasound and orbital computed tomography.

This TCR was sampled from an adult man with Graves' hyperthyroidism. The J gene is TRBJ2-5, the V gene TRBV7-7; D gene unclear. Input material: peripheral blood or thyroid tissue (not recorded which). CDR3 coding DNA: TGTGCTAGCAGCGTTGAGATAGCAGTGCAAGAGACCCAGTACTTC. Translation gives CASSVEIAVQETQYF.